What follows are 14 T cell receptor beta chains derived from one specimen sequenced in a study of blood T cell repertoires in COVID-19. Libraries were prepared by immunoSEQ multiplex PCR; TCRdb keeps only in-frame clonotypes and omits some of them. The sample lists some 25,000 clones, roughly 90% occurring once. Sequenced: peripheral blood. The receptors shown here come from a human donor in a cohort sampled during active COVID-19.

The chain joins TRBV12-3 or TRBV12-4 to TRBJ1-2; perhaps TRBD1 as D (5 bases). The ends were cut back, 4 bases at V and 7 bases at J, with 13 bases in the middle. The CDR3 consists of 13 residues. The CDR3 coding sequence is TGTGCCAGCAGTTCACCCGCGGGGGTTGGCTACACCTTC. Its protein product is CASSSPAGVGYTF.

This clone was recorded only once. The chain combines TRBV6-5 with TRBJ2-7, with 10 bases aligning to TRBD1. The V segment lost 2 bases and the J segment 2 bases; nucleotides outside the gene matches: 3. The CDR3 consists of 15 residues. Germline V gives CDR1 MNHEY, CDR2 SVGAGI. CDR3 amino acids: CASSYRDRGPYEQYF. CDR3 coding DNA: TGTGCCAGCAGTTACAGGGACAGGGGTCCCTACGAGCAGTACTTC.

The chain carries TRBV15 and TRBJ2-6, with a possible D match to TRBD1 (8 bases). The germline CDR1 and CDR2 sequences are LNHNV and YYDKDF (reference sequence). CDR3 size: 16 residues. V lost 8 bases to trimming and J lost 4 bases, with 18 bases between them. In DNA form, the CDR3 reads TGTGCCACCCAACAGGGGGGGTACTCAGGGGCCAACGTCCTGACTTTC. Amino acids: CATQQGGYSGANVLTF.

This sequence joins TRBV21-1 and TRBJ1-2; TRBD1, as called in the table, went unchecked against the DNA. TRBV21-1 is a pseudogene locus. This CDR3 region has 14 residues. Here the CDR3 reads CASSKVDSLYGYTF. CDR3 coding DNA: TGTGCCAGCAGCAAAGTCGACAGTCTCTATGGCTACACCTTC.

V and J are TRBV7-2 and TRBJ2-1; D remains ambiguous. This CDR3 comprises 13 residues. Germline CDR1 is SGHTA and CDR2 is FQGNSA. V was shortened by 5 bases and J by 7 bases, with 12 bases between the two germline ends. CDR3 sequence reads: CASSAHLVNEQFF. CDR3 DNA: TGTGCCAGCAGCGCACACCTAGTGAATGAGCAGTTCTTC. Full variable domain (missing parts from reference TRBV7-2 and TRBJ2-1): GAGVSQSPSNKVTEKGKDVELRCDPISGHTALYWYRQSLGQGLEFLIYFQGNSAPDKSGLPSDRFSAERTGGSVSTLTIQRTQQEDSAVYLCASSAHLVNEQFFGPGTRLTVL.

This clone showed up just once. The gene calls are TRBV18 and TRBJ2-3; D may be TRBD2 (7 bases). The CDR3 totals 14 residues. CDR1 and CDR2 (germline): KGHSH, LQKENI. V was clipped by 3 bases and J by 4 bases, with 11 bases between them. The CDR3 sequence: CASSPAGAPDTQYF. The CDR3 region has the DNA TGTGCCAGCTCACCCGCGGGGGCTCCAGATACGCAGTATTTT. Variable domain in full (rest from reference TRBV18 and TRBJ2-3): NAGVMQNPRHLVRRRGQEARLRCSPMKGHSHVYWYRQLPEEGLKFMVYLQKENIIDESGMPKERFSAEFPKEGPSILRIQQVVRGDSAAYFCASSPAGAPDTQYFGPGTRLTVL.

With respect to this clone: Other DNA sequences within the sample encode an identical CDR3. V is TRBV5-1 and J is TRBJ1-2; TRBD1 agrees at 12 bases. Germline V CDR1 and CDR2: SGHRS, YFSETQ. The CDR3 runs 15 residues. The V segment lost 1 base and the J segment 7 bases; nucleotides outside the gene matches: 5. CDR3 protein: CASSLLGQGAGGYTF. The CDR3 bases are TGCGCCAGCAGCTTGCTGGGACAGGGGGCGGGTGGCTACACCTTC. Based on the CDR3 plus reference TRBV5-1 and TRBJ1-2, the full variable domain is KAGVTQTPRYLIKTRGQQVTLSCSPISGHRSVSWYQQTPGQGLQFLFEYFSETQRNKGNFPGRFSGRQFSNSRSEMNVSTLELGDSALYLCASSLLGQGAGGYTFGSGTRLTVV.

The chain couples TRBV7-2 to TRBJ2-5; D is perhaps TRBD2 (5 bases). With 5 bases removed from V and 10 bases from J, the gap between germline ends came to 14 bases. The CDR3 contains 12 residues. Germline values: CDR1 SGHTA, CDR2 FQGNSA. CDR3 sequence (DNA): TGTGCCAGCAGCCTAGACACTAGGGACCAGTACTTC. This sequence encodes CASSLDTRDQYF.

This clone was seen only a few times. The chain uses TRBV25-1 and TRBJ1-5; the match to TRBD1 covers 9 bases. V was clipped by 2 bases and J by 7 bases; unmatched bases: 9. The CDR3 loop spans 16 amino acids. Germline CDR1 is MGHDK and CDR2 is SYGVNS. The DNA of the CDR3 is TGTGCCAGCAGTGAAGGAACAGGGGGCCTGTGGCAGCCCCAGCATTTT. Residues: CASSEGTGGLWQPQHF.

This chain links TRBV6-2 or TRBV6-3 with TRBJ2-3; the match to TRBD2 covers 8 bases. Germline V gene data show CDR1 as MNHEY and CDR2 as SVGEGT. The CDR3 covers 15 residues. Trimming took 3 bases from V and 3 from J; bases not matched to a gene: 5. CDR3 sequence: CASSYTSGPTDTQYF. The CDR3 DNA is TGTGCCAGCAGTTATACTAGCGGCCCAACAGATACGCAGTATTTT.

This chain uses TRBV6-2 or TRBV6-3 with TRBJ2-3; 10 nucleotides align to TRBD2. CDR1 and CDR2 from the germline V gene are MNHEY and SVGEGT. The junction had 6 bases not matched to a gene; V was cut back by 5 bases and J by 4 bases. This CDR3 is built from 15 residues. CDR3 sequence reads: CASSLLAGAPDTQYF. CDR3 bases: TGTGCCAGCAGTCTCCTAGCGGGAGCCCCAGATACGCAGTATTTT.

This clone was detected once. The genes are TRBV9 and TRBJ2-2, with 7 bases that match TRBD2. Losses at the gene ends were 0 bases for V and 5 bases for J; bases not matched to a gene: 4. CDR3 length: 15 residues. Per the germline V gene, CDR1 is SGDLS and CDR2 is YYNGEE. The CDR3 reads CASSVAVGGTGELFF. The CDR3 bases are TGTGCCAGCAGCGTAGCCGTCGGGGGGACCGGGGAGCTGTTTTTT.

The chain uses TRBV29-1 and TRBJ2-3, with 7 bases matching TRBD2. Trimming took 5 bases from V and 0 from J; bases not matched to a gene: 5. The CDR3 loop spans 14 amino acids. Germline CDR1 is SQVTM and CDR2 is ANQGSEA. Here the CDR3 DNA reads TGCAGCGTTTCGAGCGGGACTAGCACAGATACGCAGTATTTT. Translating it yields CSVSSGTSTDTQYF.

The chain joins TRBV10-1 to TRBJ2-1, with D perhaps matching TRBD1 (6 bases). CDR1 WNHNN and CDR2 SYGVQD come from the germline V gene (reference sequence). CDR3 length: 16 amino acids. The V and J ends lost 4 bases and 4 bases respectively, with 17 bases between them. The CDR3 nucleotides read TGCGCCAGCAGTGTTTTCGTTGGGACACCGTACAATGAGCAGTTCTTC. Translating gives CASSVFVGTPYNEQFF.